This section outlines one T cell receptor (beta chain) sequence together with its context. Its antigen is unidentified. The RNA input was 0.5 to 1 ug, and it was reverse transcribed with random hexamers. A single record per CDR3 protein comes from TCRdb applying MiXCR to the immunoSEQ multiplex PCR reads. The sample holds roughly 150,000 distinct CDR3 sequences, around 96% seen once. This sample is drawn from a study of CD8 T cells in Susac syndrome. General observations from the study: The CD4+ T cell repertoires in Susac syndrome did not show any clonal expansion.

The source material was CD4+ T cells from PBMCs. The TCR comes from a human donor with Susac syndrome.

CDR3 amino acids: CATGGTGAYEQYF. The CDR3 DNA sequence: TGTGCCACGGGCGGGACAGGGGCCTACGAGCAGTACTTC. The rearrangement joins TRBV2 to TRBJ2-7, with 10 nucleotides matching TRBD1. Trimming took 10 bases from V and 2 from J; bases not matched to a gene: 5. This CDR3 is 13 amino acids long. Per germline, CDR1 SNHLY and CDR2 FYNNEI.